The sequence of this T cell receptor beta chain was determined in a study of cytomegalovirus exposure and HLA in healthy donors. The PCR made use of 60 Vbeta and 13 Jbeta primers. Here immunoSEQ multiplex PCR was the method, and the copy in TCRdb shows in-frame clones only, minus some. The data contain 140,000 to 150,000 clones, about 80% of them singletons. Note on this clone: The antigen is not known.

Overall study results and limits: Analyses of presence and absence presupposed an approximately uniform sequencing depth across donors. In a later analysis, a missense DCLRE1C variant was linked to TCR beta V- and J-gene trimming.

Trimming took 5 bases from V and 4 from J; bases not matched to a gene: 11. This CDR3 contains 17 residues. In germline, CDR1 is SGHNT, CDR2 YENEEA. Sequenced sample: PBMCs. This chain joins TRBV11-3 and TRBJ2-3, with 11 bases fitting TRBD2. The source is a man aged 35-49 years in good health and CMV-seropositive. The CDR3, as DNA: TGTGCCAGCAGCCCTCGCTATACTAGCGGGAGTGCAGATACGCAGTATTTT. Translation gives CASSPRYTSGSADTQYF.